These 31 T cell receptor beta chains came from one sample sequenced in a study of blood T cell repertoires in COVID-19. The data were produced by immunoSEQ multiplex PCR, yet TCRdb's version contains in-frame clones alone and is incomplete. The table shows under 140,000 clones, with roughly 82% occurring only once. The sample taken for sequencing was peripheral blood. The receptors stem from a woman in her sixties or seventies with acute or convalescent COVID-19.

This clone was counted once. The chain joins TRBV5-1 to TRBJ2-7; a weak D match, TRBD2 (5 bases). Trimming shortened V by 4 bases and J by 0 bases, and 14 bases separated the two germline ends. The V gene's germline CDR1 is SGHRS and CDR2 YFSETQ. The CDR3 spans 15 residues. The CDR3 spells CASSVTGVSSYEQYF. CDR3 DNA sequence: TGCGCCAGCAGCGTAACCGGGGTGAGCTCCTACGAGCAGTACTTC.

This clone was seen only once. DNA for the CDR3: TGTGCCAGCAGCCACCCCGGGCAGGGTAGTTCACCCCTCCACTTT. This translates into CASSHPGQGSSPLHF. This chain connects TRBV3-1 (or the pseudogene TRBV3-2) to TRBJ1-6, with a tentative D call TRBD1 (5 bases). Germline V gives CDR1 LGHDT, CDR2 YNNKEL (reference sequence). Deletions cut 3 bases from V and 9 bases from J, with 15 bases between. This CDR3 is 15 amino acids long.

The chain carries TRBV19 and TRBJ2-7; 8 bases fit TRBD1. The CDR3 extends over 16 amino acids. The V gene end was trimmed by 3 bases and the J gene end by 0 bases; junction bases not matched to a gene: 7. Germline V gene sequence: CDR1 LNHDA, CDR2 SQIVND (reference sequence). CDR3 bases: TGTGCCAGTAGTATCCGGACAGGGCCGAGCTCCTACGAGCAGTACTTC. Protein product: CASSIRTGPSSYEQYF. Supplemented by reference TRBV19 and TRBJ2-7, the full variable domain reads DGGITQSPKYLFRKEGQNVTLSCEQNLNHDAMYWYRQDPGQGLRLIYYSQIVNDFQKGDIAEGYSVSREKKESFPLTVTSAQKNPTAFYLCASSIRTGPSSYEQYFGPGTRLTVT.

The chain uses TRBV11-2 and TRBJ1-2; D is ambiguous. The CDR3 has 12 residues. V dropped 2 bases and J dropped 4 bases, with 5 bases sitting between them. Germline V gene sequence: CDR1 SGHAT, CDR2 FQNNGV. CDR3 sequence reads: CASSLHSYGYTF. CDR3 nucleotides: TGTGCCAGCAGCTTACACAGCTATGGCTACACCTTC.

V and J are TRBV12-5 and TRBJ1-4; D is unresolved. V was shortened by 1 base and J by 8 bases, with 5 bases between the two germline ends. The CDR3 is 12 residues long. Germline V gene lookup returns CDR1 LGHNT and CDR2 FRNRAP. The CDR3 protein is CASGLDGEKLFF. DNA of the CDR3: TGTGCTAGTGGTTTGGACGGGGAAAAACTGTTTTTT.

This chain links TRBV10-3 with TRBJ1-2, with 7 positions matching TRBD1. CDR3 length equals 15 residues. Trimming at V came to 4 bases and at J to 3 bases, leaving 8 bases not matched to a gene. The germline V gene encodes CDR1 ENHRY and CDR2 SYGVKD. CDR3 coding DNA: TGTGCCATCAGTGCCGAGAGGGGGCGGGACTATGGCTACACCTTC. Translated, it gives CAISAERGRDYGYTF.

The chain combines TRBV5-1 with TRBJ1-2, with 7 bases lining up with TRBD1. Germline-derived CDR1 and CDR2 are SGHRS and YFSETQ. The CDR3 has 13 residues. The J segment lost 7 bases and the V segment lost 0 bases, leaving 3 bases of the junction unmatched. The CDR3, as DNA: TGCGCCAGCAGCTTGGACAGGGGTGGTGGCTACACCTTC. This gives the protein CASSLDRGGGYTF. The whole variable domain, remainder taken from reference TRBV5-1 and TRBJ1-2, is KAGVTQTPRYLIKTRGQQVTLSCSPISGHRSVSWYQQTPGQGLQFLFEYFSETQRNKGNFPGRFSGRQFSNSRSEMNVSTLELGDSALYLCASSLDRGGGYTFGSGTRLTVV.

The genes are TRBV5-1 and TRBJ1-5, with TRBD1 matching 7 bases. This CDR3 has 16 residues. V dropped 0 bases and J dropped 7; count of bases not matched to a gene: 10. The germline gives CDR1 SGHRS, CDR2 YFSETQ. Here the CDR3 reads CASSLGAGGEGQPQHF. The CDR3 DNA sequence: TGCGCCAGCAGCTTGGGGGCAGGGGGAGAAGGGCAGCCCCAGCATTTT.

The chain is built from TRBV4-3 and TRBJ1-4, with D perhaps matching TRBD1 (6 bases). Trimming took 6 bases from V and 7 from J, leaving 21 bases between them. In germline, CDR1 is LGHNA, CDR2 YSLEER. The CDR3 sequence is 16 residues long. The CDR3 here is CASREDWKGGSEKLFF. CDR3 DNA: TGCGCCAGCAGGGAGGACTGGAAAGGGGGAAGTGAAAAACTGTTTTTT.

The rearrangement links TRBV3-1 (or the pseudogene TRBV3-2) to TRBJ2-2, with 9 bases matching TRBD2. Trimming took 5 bases from V and 4 from J; bases not matched to a gene: 14. Germline assignment: CDR1 LGHDT and CDR2 YNNKEL (reference sequence). CDR3 length: 18 amino acids. This chain's CDR3 is CASSKGLARSKLTGELFF. In DNA, the CDR3 is TGTGCCAGCAGCAAGGGACTAGCCCGGAGCAAACTCACCGGGGAGCTGTTTTTT.

The V and J genes are TRBV7-9 and TRBJ2-2; D possibly corresponds to TRBD1 (6 bases). This CDR3 comprises 15 residues. Germline V gene lookup returns CDR1 SEHNR and CDR2 FQNEAQ (reference sequence). The V end lost 5 bases, the J end lost 5 bases, and 15 bases lay between the germline ends. CDR3 residues: CASSPKMQGTGELFF. CDR3 in DNA: TGTGCCAGCAGCCCCAAGATGCAGGGGACCGGGGAGCTGTTTTTT.

CDR3 residues: CASSDRGVAEQFF. The CDR3 DNA reads TGTGCCAGCAGTGATCGCGGGGTGGCTGAGCAGTTCTTC. J is TRBJ2-1 and V is TRBV2; D perhaps matches TRBD2 (6 bases). V was shortened by 3 bases and J by 9 bases, with 12 bases between the two germline ends. Germline V gene sequence: CDR1 SNHLY, CDR2 FYNNEI. The CDR3 has 13 residues.

This chain connects TRBV18 to TRBJ1-1; 12 bases fit TRBD1. CDR3 size: 16 residues. CDR1 is KGHSH, CDR2 LQKENI, per germline. The V gene end was trimmed by 6 bases and the J gene end by 4 bases; junction bases not matched to a gene: 9. DNA of the CDR3: TGTGCCAGCTCTAAAACGGGACAGGGGGCTACCACTGAAGCTTTCTTT. Amino acid sequence: CASSKTGQGATTEAFF.

The chain joins TRBV24-1 to TRBJ1-5; TRBD1 might be the D (5 bases). Germline CDR1 KGHDR, CDR2 SFDVKD. This CDR3 has 14 amino acids. Trimming cost V 4 bases and J 7 bases, with 13 bases left between them. The CDR3, as DNA: TGTGCCACCAGTGACACTTCGGGGGTCCAGCCCCAGCATTTT. Its translation: CATSDTSGVQPQHF.

The chain employs TRBV6-2 or TRBV6-3 and TRBJ2-1; 8 bases are a match to TRBD2. J gave up 3 bases and V 2 bases, and 9 bases lay outside the gene matches. This CDR3 comprises 17 residues. Germline CDR1 and CDR2: MNHEY and SVGEGT. As DNA, the CDR3 is TGTGCCAGCAGTTACGGGGGAGCGGGGGACCGCTACAATGAGCAGTTCTTC. Protein: CASSYGGAGDRYNEQFF.

DNA for the CDR3: TGTGCCAGCAGTGAATACGGGCTAGCGGGGGGCAGCACAGATACGCAGTATTTT. Protein product: CASSEYGLAGGSTDTQYF. The chain links TRBV2 to TRBJ2-3, with 11 bases that match TRBD2. Germline V gene sequence: CDR1 SNHLY, CDR2 FYNNEI. The CDR3 runs 18 residues. V lost 2 bases, J lost 0 bases, and 7 bases stayed unmatched.

This clone was seen just once. V gene TRBV30 combines with J gene TRBJ2-1; 8 bases line up with TRBD2. The CDR3 contains 15 residues. Germline CDR1 and CDR2: GTSNPN and SVGIG (reference sequence). V trimming: 3 bases; J trimming: 7 bases; junction bases outside the gene matches: 11. Here the CDR3 DNA reads TGTGCCTGGAGCCTCGGGGCGGGGGGAGATAATGAGCAGTTCTTC. Protein: CAWSLGAGGDNEQFF.

This sequence joins TRBV7-9 and TRBJ1-3; TRBD1 matches at 8 bases. The CDR3 is 15 residues long. V lost 3 bases, J lost 11 bases, and 12 bases stayed unmatched. Germline V gene sequence: CDR1 SEHNR, CDR2 FQNEAQ (reference sequence). The CDR3 nucleotides are TGTGCCAGCAGCTTGCAGGGACAGGCTCCATCTCCCATATATTTT. Encoded protein: CASSLQGQAPSPIYF.

The chain couples TRBV24-1 to TRBJ1-5; 8 nucleotides match TRBD1. The CDR3 spans 13 residues. Germline trimming cut 6 bases from V and 5 bases from J; bases unmatched to any gene: 2. Germline V gene lookup returns CDR1 KGHDR and CDR2 SFDVKD. DNA of the CDR3: TGTGCCACCAGTCAGGGGGCGTATCAGCCCCAGCATTTT. Translation: CATSQGAYQPQHF.

The CDR3 is CASSFQIGGAETQYF. CDR3 DNA: TGTGCCAGCAGTTTCCAAATCGGGGGGGCGGAGACCCAGTACTTC. V gene TRBV28 combines with J gene TRBJ2-5; 8 positions match TRBD2. This CDR3 spans 15 amino acids. V lost 3 bases, J lost 5 bases, and 8 bases stayed unmatched. The germline CDR1 and CDR2 sequences are MDHEN and SYDVKM.

This chain joins TRBV5-1 and TRBJ2-1, with TRBD1 matching 9 bases. J gave up 7 bases and V 3 bases, and 2 bases lay outside the gene matches. This CDR3 spans 13 amino acids. Germline V gives CDR1 SGHRS, CDR2 YFSETQ. The CDR3 DNA follows: TGCGCCAGCAGCTCGGGACAGGGTAATGAGCAGTTCTTC. Translating gives CASSSGQGNEQFF.

This chain connects TRBV6-2 or TRBV6-3 to TRBJ2-3; 9 nucleotides match TRBD1. The length of the CDR3 is 17 residues. Per the germline V gene, CDR1 is MNHEY and CDR2 is SVGEGT. V lost 1 base and J lost 2; bases outside the gene matches: 7. The CDR3 coding sequence is TGTGCCAGCAGTTACTATGTGGGGACAGGGATCACAGATACGCAGTATTTT. Its translation: CASSYYVGTGITDTQYF.

The chain uses TRBV7-6 and TRBJ2-6; D possibly corresponds to TRBD1 (6 bases). In germline, CDR1 is SGHVS, CDR2 FNYEAQ. This CDR3 contains 15 residues. The germline V and J ends were trimmed by 4 bases and 4 bases, with 11 bases remaining between them. CDR3 residues: CASSYRVNGANVLTF. The CDR3 DNA sequence: TGTGCCAGCAGCTACAGGGTTAACGGGGCCAACGTCCTGACTTTC.

This clone was picked up a small number of times. The V and J genes are TRBV18 and TRBJ1-2; D gene unclear. Germline lookup yields CDR1 KGHSH and CDR2 LQKENI. The CDR3 contains 14 residues. V lost 6 bases to trimming and J lost 7 bases, with 18 bases between them. The CDR3 region is CASSPIDGVSGYTF. Written as DNA, the CDR3 is TGTGCCAGCTCTCCAATTGACGGGGTCTCTGGCTACACCTTC.

The chain employs TRBV7-2 and TRBJ1-2; 8 nucleotides align to TRBD1. The J segment lost 8 bases and the V segment lost 6 bases, leaving 11 bases of the junction unmatched. The CDR3 length is 14 residues. In germline, CDR1 is SGHTA, CDR2 FQGNSA. The CDR3 DNA sequence: TGTGCCAGCAGGCGTTCCGGGACAGGAGTAGGCTACACCTTC. Translation: CASRRSGTGVGYTF.

V gene TRBV11-2 combines with J gene TRBJ2-7; TRBD1 matches at 9 bases. V lost 4 bases to trimming and J lost 2 bases; unmatched junction nucleotides: 9. The CDR3 has 16 residues. Germline V gene lookup returns CDR1 SGHAT and CDR2 FQNNGV. CDR3 sequence: CASSSLDRGKAYEQYF. CDR3 DNA: TGTGCCAGCAGCTCCCTCGACAGGGGGAAGGCCTACGAGCAGTACTTC.

This clone was recorded only once. The chain has TRBV14 and TRBJ2-3; 9 positions match TRBD2. Germline V CDR1 and CDR2: SGHDN, FVKESK. J was trimmed by 6 bases and V by 3 bases; bases with no gene match: 4. This CDR3 region has 14 residues. CDR3 region: CASSQRGGTDTQYF. The CDR3 nucleotides are TGTGCCAGCAGCCAGCGGGGGGGAACGGATACGCAGTATTTT.

V usage is TRBV19 and J usage is TRBJ1-5; D remains unclear. This CDR3 region has 13 residues. The ends were cut back, 5 bases at V and 3 bases at J, with 8 bases in the middle. Germline assignment: CDR1 LNHDA and CDR2 SQIVND (reference sequence). The CDR3 DNA reads TGTGCCAGTAGTGGAGCTACCAATCAGCCCCAGCATTTT. This sequence encodes CASSGATNQPQHF.

The CDR3 protein is CASSNTPGALEQYF. CDR3 DNA sequence: TGTGCCAGCAGCAACACCCCAGGGGCCCTCGAGCAGTACTTC. The rearrangement joins TRBV6-5 to TRBJ2-7; maybe TRBD1 (6 bases). V lost 6 bases to trimming and J lost 6 bases, with 18 bases between them. The CDR3 has 14 residues. Germline lookup yields CDR1 MNHEY and CDR2 SVGAGI.

The chain has TRBV4-2 and TRBJ2-7, with 10 positions matching TRBD2. V lost 0 bases and J lost 5; bases outside the gene matches: 10. The germline V gene has CDR1 LGHNA and CDR2 YNFKEQ. CDR3 length: 17 amino acids. As DNA, the CDR3 is TGTGCCAGCAGCCAAGAGCAGCGGGGGGGCCGAAAAAACGAGCAGTACTTC. This sequence encodes CASSQEQRGGRKNEQYF.

The table lists this clone with a count of one. The chain is built from TRBV2 and TRBJ1-5; perhaps TRBD1 as D (6 bases). V dropped 6 bases and J dropped 4 bases, with 16 bases sitting between them. The CDR3 is made up of 15 amino acids. The V gene's germline CDR1 is SNHLY and CDR2 FYNNEI. Here the CDR3 DNA reads TGTGCCAGCAGGAAACAGGGTTTAGGAAATCAGCCCCAGCATTTT. This codes for CASRKQGLGNQPQHF.